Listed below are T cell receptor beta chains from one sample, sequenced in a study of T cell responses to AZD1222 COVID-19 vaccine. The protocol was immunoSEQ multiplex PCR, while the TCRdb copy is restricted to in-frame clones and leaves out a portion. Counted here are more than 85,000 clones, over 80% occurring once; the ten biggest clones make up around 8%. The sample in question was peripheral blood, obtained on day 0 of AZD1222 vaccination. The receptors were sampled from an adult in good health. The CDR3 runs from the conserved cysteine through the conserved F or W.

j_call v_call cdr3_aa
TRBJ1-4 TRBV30 CAWSVRFNEKLFF
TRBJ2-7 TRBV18 CASAGDGYEQYF
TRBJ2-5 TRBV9 CASSPYRERETQYF
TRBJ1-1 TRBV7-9 CASSLVQGFYTEAFF
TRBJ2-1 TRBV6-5 CTTPSGTGGEDPQFF
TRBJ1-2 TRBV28 CASSGLGRTSGYTF
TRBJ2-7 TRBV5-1 CASSLAVRSVLAGASSLSYEQYF
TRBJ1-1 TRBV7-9 CASSWGQGRTEAFF
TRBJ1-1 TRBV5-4 CASSLEVLNTEAFF
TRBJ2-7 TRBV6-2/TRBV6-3 CASSGYEQYF
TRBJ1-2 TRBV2 CASNRQGVYGYTF
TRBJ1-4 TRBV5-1 CASSFNEKLFF
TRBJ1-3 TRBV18 CASSRRSGTGNTIYF
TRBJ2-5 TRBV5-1 CASSGIAGGDLETQYF
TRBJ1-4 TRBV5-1 CASRDNNEKLFF
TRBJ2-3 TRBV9 CASSVGGTDTQYF
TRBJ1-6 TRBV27 CASSTGGRPLHF